This is a list of T cell receptor beta chains from one sample in a study of T cell changes during pregnancy in multiple sclerosis. Profiled with immunoSEQ multiplex PCR; TCRdb holds only in-frame clones, not every one. The sample contains 15,000 to 20,000 clones, around 87% of which appear only once. Specimen: CD8+ T cells from peripheral blood mononuclear cells, collected in the third trimester of pregnancy. All receptors come from a female donor in good health, enrolled as a control in a pregnancy study. Both conserved end residues are part of each CDR3. The order of the fields is J gene, V gene, CDR3 protein.

j_gene: TRBJ2-7
v_gene: TRBV27
CDR3aa: CASSDGTGSFFYEQYF

j_gene: TRBJ2-1
v_gene: TRBV9
CDR3aa: CASSALSGGSYNEQFF

j_gene: TRBJ2-1
v_gene: TRBV9
CDR3aa: CASSVDLSGGIKNEQFF

j_gene: TRBJ1-5
v_gene: TRBV2
CDR3aa: CASSEWADYSNQPQHF

j_gene: TRBJ2-5
v_gene: TRBV6-5
CDR3aa: CASNREGASETQYF

j_gene: TRBJ1-1
v_gene: TRBV2
CDR3aa: CASIREGYTEAFF

j_gene: TRBJ1-1
v_gene: TRBV5-1
CDR3aa: CASSPRDSLTEAFF

j_gene: TRBJ1-1
v_gene: TRBV21-1
CDR3aa: CAYTIRTEAFF

j_gene: TRBJ2-7
v_gene: TRBV30
CDR3aa: CAWSLLAGGPEQYF

j_gene: TRBJ1-1
v_gene: TRBV7-9
CDR3aa: CASSPPPGHLNTEAFF

j_gene: TRBJ2-2
v_gene: TRBV4-2
CDR3aa: CASSIGTSFSGELFF

j_gene: TRBJ1-6
v_gene: TRBV19
CDR3aa: CASSIAGRGNSPLHF

j_gene: TRBJ1-1
v_gene: TRBV28
CDR3aa: CASSLLNTEAFF

j_gene: TRBJ1-1
v_gene: TRBV5-6
CDR3aa: CASSLVGQGVKGTEAFF

j_gene: TRBJ2-4
v_gene: TRBV29-1
CDR3aa: CSVGGVTAAKNIQYF

j_gene: TRBJ2-2
v_gene: TRBV19
CDR3aa: CASSIGGINTGELFF

j_gene: TRBJ1-2
v_gene: TRBV7-2
CDR3aa: CASSAGVWANYGYTF

j_gene: TRBJ1-6
v_gene: TRBV19
CDR3aa: CASRSDRDNSPLHF

j_gene: TRBJ1-1
v_gene: TRBV12-1
CDR3aa: CASSPRQVANTEAFF

j_gene: TRBJ1-5
v_gene: TRBV6-5
CDR3aa: CASSWSSNQPQHF

j_gene: TRBJ1-5
v_gene: TRBV28
CDR3aa: CASRSNSRDSSNQPQHF

j_gene: TRBJ2-7
v_gene: TRBV27
CDR3aa: CASGPRTGGVEQYF

j_gene: TRBJ1-1
v_gene: TRBV27
CDR3aa: CASSWSGRTEAFF

j_gene: TRBJ1-1
v_gene: TRBV30
CDR3aa: CAWSPRTGGEAFF

j_gene: TRBJ2-7
v_gene: TRBV11-2
CDR3aa: CASSTGTYEQYF

j_gene: TRBJ1-2
v_gene: TRBV27
CDR3aa: CASSLRGRDYGYTF

j_gene: TRBJ1-5
v_gene: TRBV6-1
CDR3aa: CASSEWAVNQPQHF

j_gene: TRBJ1-2
v_gene: TRBV28
CDR3aa: CASSLGQGYGYTF

j_gene: TRBJ2-1
v_gene: TRBV4-1
CDR3aa: CASSQDWPSGYNEQFF

j_gene: TRBJ1-1
v_gene: TRBV6-1
CDR3aa: CAGGTDMNTEAFF

j_gene: TRBJ1-2
v_gene: TRBV5-6
CDR3aa: CASSPGGVNPGYGYTF

j_gene: TRBJ2-7
v_gene: TRBV2
CDR3aa: CASDPGDTSYEQYF

j_gene: TRBJ2-1
v_gene: TRBV27
CDR3aa: CASRVAGGRNEQFF

j_gene: TRBJ1-6
v_gene: TRBV29-1
CDR3aa: CSGGQDPNSPLHF

j_gene: TRBJ1-1
v_gene: TRBV29-1
CDR3aa: CSVVEVRGAFF

j_gene: TRBJ2-1
v_gene: TRBV15
CDR3aa: CATQGQGRNEQFF

j_gene: TRBJ1-1
v_gene: TRBV29-1
CDR3aa: CSVVTGGTEAFF

j_gene: TRBJ2-7
v_gene: TRBV5-1
CDR3aa: CASSTNRDRVSEQYF

j_gene: TRBJ1-6
v_gene: TRBV6-5
CDR3aa: CASSYWTGVSNSPLHF

j_gene: TRBJ2-3
v_gene: TRBV10-3
CDR3aa: CAITLDRGKDTDTQYF

j_gene: TRBJ1-4
v_gene: TRBV6-1
CDR3aa: CASSEYRGEGEKLFF

j_gene: TRBJ1-3
v_gene: TRBV19
CDR3aa: CASRTVLQGKGRNTIYF

j_gene: TRBJ2-1
v_gene: TRBV7-2
CDR3aa: CASSLGAGVNNEQFF

j_gene: TRBJ1-1
v_gene: TRBV19
CDR3aa: CASSIDRETEAFF

j_gene: TRBJ2-1
v_gene: TRBV5-4
CDR3aa: CASSLSRGNEQFF

j_gene: TRBJ2-1
v_gene: TRBV7-2
CDR3aa: CASSLYLGGPTHEQFF

j_gene: TRBJ1-2
v_gene: TRBV5-1
CDR3aa: CASSLGVRGDGYTF

j_gene: TRBJ1-3
v_gene: TRBV6-6
CDR3aa: CASSYFQAAGNTIYF

j_gene: TRBJ2-7
v_gene: TRBV7-2
CDR3aa: CASSLVLNEQYF

j_gene: TRBJ2-3
v_gene: TRBV11-2
CDR3aa: CASSLAGVTDTQYF

j_gene: TRBJ1-3
v_gene: TRBV7-6
CDR3aa: CASSHSGSGNTIYF

j_gene: TRBJ1-1
v_gene: TRBV29-1
CDR3aa: CSPHGLLNTEAFF

j_gene: TRBJ2-5
v_gene: TRBV6-5
CDR3aa: CASSYEEGKQTQYF

j_gene: TRBJ2-5
v_gene: TRBV6-5
CDR3aa: CASSYGRTQYF

j_gene: TRBJ2-1
v_gene: TRBV4-2
CDR3aa: CASSQEGRVRSMSEQFF

j_gene: TRBJ1-6
v_gene: TRBV10-2
CDR3aa: CASLDRSYNSPLHF